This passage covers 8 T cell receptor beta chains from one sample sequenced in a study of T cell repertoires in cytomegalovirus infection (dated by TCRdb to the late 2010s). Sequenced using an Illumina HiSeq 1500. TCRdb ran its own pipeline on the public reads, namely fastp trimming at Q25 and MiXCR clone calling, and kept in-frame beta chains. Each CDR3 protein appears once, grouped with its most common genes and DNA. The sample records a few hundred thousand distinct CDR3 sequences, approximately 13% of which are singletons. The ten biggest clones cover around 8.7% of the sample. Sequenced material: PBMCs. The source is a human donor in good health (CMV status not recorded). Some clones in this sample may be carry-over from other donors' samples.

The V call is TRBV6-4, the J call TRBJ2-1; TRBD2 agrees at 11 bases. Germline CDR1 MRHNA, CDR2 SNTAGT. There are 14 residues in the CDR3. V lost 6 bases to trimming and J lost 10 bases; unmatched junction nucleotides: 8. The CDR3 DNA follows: TGTGCCAGCAGCCTACTAGCGGGAGTGGGCGAGCAGTTCTTC. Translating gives CASSLLAGVGEQFF.

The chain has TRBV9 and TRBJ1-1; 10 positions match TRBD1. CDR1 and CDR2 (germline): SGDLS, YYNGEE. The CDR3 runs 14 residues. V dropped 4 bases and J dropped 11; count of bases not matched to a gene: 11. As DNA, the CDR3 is TGTGCCAGCAGCTTCCAAGACAGGGGGCGGGATGCTTTCTTT. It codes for CASSFQDRGRDAFF. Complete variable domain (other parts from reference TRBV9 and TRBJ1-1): DSGVTQTPKHLITATGQRVTLRCSPRSGDLSVYWYQQSLDQGLQFLIQYYNGEERAKGNILERFSAQQFPDLHSELNLSSLELGDSALYFCASSFQDRGRDAFFGQGTRLTVV.

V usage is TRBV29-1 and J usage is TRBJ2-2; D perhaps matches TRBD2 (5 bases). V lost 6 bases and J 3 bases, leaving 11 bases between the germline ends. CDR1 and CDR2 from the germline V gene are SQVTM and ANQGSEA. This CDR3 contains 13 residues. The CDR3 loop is CSVSSRDTGELFF. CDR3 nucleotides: TGCAGCGTCAGTTCGAGGGACACCGGGGAGCTGTTTTTT.

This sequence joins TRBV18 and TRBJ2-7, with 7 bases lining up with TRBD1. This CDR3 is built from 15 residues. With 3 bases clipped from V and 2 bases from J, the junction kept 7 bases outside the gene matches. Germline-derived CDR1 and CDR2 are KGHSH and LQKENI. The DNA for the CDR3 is TGTGCCAGCTCACCCACAGACAGGGACCCCTACGAGCAGTACTTC. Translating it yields CASSPTDRDPYEQYF. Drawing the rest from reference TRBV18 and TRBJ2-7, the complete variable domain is NAGVMQNPRHLVRRRGQEARLRCSPMKGHSHVYWYRQLPEEGLKFMVYLQKENIIDESGMPKERFSAEFPKEGPSILRIQQVVRGDSAAYFCASSPTDRDPYEQYFGPGTRLTVT.

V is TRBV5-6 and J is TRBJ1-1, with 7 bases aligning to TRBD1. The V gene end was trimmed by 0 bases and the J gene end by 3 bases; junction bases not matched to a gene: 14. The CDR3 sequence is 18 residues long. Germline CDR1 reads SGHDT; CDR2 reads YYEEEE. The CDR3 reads CASSLAHRGGLIDTEAFF. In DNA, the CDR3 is TGTGCCAGCAGCTTGGCCCACAGGGGAGGGTTGATAGACACTGAAGCTTTCTTT.

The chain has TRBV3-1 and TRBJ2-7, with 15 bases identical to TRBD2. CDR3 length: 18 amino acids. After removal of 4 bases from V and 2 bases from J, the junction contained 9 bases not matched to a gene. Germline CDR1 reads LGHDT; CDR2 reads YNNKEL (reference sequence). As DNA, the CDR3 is TGTGCCAGCAGCCGGGGGACTAGCGGGGGGATATCTCCCTACGAGCAGTACTTC. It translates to CASSRGTSGGISPYEQYF.

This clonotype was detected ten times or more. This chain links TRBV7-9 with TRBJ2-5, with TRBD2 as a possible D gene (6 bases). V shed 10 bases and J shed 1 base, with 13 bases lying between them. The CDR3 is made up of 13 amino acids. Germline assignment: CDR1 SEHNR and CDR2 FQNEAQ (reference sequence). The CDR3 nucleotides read TGTGCCATCTCCCGGGGGTTCCAAGAGACCCAGTACTTC. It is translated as CAISRGFQETQYF.

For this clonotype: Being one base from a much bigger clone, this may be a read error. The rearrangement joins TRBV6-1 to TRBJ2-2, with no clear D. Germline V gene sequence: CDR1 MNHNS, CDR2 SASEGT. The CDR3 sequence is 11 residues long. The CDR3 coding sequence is TGTGCCTGCAGAAAGGACGGGGAGCTGTTTTTT. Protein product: CACRKDGELFF.